These 22 T cell receptor beta chains came from one sample sequenced in a study of glioma-infiltrating T cells after dendritic cell vaccination. Time point defined: after dendritic cell vaccination, including at tumor progression/relapse. Libraries were prepared by immunoSEQ multiplex PCR; TCRdb keeps only in-frame clonotypes and omits some of them. This table holds 55,000 to 75,000 clones, roughly 80% found once. The sample was blood, taken after dendritic cell vaccination. All receptors derive from a human donor with glioblastoma.

The rearrangement uses TRBV2 and TRBJ1-2, with 9 bases fitting TRBD1. The CDR3 totals 13 residues. V lost 7 bases to trimming and J lost 2 bases; unmatched junction nucleotides: 2. Germline V gene lookup returns CDR1 SNHLY and CDR2 FYNNEI. The chain's CDR3 is CASIGTGNYGYTF. The CDR3 nucleotides are TGTGCCAGCATAGGGACAGGGAACTATGGCTACACCTTC.

This chain links TRBV4-1 with TRBJ2-3, with 10 positions matching TRBD2. CDR3 length: 19 residues. Germline CDR1 and CDR2: MGHRA and YSYEKL. Trimming took 0 bases from V and 1 from J; bases not matched to a gene: 10. CDR3 bases: TGCGCCAGCAGCCAAGATAGCGGGGGGCGAGGCCCCGGCACAGATACGCAGTATTTT. It specifies CASSQDSGGRGPGTDTQYF.

This chain connects TRBV19 to TRBJ1-2, with D possibly being TRBD1 (6 bases). This CDR3 is built from 12 residues. Germline assignment: CDR1 LNHDA and CDR2 SQIVND (reference sequence). V gave up 7 bases and J gave up 8 bases, with 14 bases separating them. The CDR3 DNA reads as TGTGCCAGTAATAACAGGGATCGGGGCTACACCTTC. Protein sequence: CASNNRDRGYTF.

The gene calls are TRBV5-1 and TRBJ1-6; TRBD1 matches at 7 bases. The V gene's germline CDR1 is SGHRS and CDR2 YFSETQ. The V and J ends lost 1 base and 8 bases, in that order; junction bases with no gene match: 6. The CDR3 is made up of 15 amino acids. In DNA, the CDR3 is TGCGCCAGCAGCTTGACAGGGGCCTTGGATTCACCCCTCCACTTT. It specifies CASSLTGALDSPLHF.

This clone has only a few counts. CDR3 DNA sequence: TGTGCCAGCAGGGGGTCACAGGTGGGGGAGCAGTACTTC. Amino acids: CASRGSQVGEQYF. The V and J genes are TRBV5-4 and TRBJ2-7; TRBD1 is a possible D gene (5 bases). CDR1 and CDR2 (germline): SGHNT, YYREEE (reference sequence). The germline V and J ends were trimmed by 5 bases and 7 bases, with 16 bases remaining between them. The CDR3 contains 13 residues.

The rearrangement joins TRBV9 to TRBJ2-5; D is ambiguous. The closer fit of TRBJ2-7 to the DNA end suggests the J call may be wrong. The germline CDR1 and CDR2 sequences are SGDLS and YYNGEE. This CDR3 is built from 15 residues. CDR3 sequence: CASSVGVSPAYEQYF. The CDR3 nucleotides are TGTGCCAGCAGCGTAGGTGTCTCCCCCGCATACGAGCAGTACTTC.

The rearrangement links TRBV30 to TRBJ2-2; maybe TRBD1 (6 bases). Trimming removed 2 bases at V and 3 bases at J, with 7 bases between. The CDR3 has 13 amino acids. Germline V gene lookup returns CDR1 GTSNPN and CDR2 SVGIG (reference sequence). CDR3 coding DNA: TGTGCCTGGAGTACAGGGTACACCGGGGAGCTGTTTTTT. It translates to CAWSTGYTGELFF.

Notes on this clone: The sample has other DNA sequences that encode this CDR3 too. The gene calls are TRBV13 and TRBJ1-1, with D possibly matching TRBD1 (5 bases). Trimming removed 2 bases from V and 6 bases from J, with 13 bases in between. The CDR3 loop spans 14 amino acids. The germline V gene has CDR1 PRHDT and CDR2 FYEKMQ (reference sequence). The CDR3 nucleotides are TGTGCCAGCAGCTTAAGCCCCTCAGGGTCTGAAGCTTTCTTT. Its protein is CASSLSPSGSEAFF. The full variable domain, with the rest looked up from reference TRBV13 and TRBJ1-1, is AAGVIQSPRHLIKEKRETATLKCYPIPRHDTVYWYQQGPGQDPQFLISFYEKMQSDKGSIPDRFSAQQFSDYHSELNMSSLELGDSALYFCASSLSPSGSEAFFGQGTRLTVV.

The rearrangement links TRBV10-3 to TRBJ2-5; possibly TRBD2 for D (5 bases). Trimming cost V 6 bases and J 3 bases, with 17 bases left between them. The germline V gene has CDR1 ENHRY and CDR2 SYGVKD. This CDR3 contains 15 residues. CDR3 loop: CAIRDAGGVKETQYF. DNA for the CDR3: TGTGCCATCAGGGACGCAGGAGGTGTAAAAGAGACCCAGTACTTC.

This clone was observed once. V is TRBV5-1 and J is TRBJ1-4, with a possible D match to TRBD1 (5 bases). The CDR3 has 18 amino acids. CDR1 is SGHRS, CDR2 YFSETQ, per germline. Trimming pared 4 bases from V and 8 bases from J, leaving 27 bases between. The CDR3 loop is CASSRRGFRQPPDEKLFF. CDR3 sequence (DNA): TGCGCCAGCAGCAGGCGGGGGTTCAGACAGCCTCCAGACGAAAAACTGTTTTTT. Using reference TRBV5-1 and TRBJ1-4 for the parts outside the CDR3, the full variable domain is KAGVTQTPRYLIKTRGQQVTLSCSPISGHRSVSWYQQTPGQGLQFLFEYFSETQRNKGNFPGRFSGRQFSNSRSEMNVSTLELGDSALYLCASSRRGFRQPPDEKLFFGSGTQLSVL.

The CDR3 is CASSFYTDAYNEQFF. The CDR3 DNA follows: TGCGCCAGCAGCTTTTACACAGACGCCTACAATGAGCAGTTCTTC. The chain is built from TRBV5-1 and TRBJ2-1; no firm D call. This CDR3 is built from 15 residues. Trimming took off 2 bases at V and 2 bases at J, with 11 bases between the two ends. CDR1 SGHRS and CDR2 YFSETQ come from the germline V gene.

The chain combines TRBV6-5 with TRBJ1-2; possible D gene TRBD1, 6 bases. CDR3 length: 13 residues. Trimming pared 5 bases from V and 4 bases from J, leaving 11 bases between. CDR1 is MNHEY and CDR2 is SVGAGI in the germline V gene. The CDR3: CASSRGAGYGYTF. Written as DNA, the CDR3 is TGTGCCAGCAGTCGGGGGGCGGGCTATGGCTACACCTTC.

V usage is TRBV6-5 and J usage is TRBJ2-7, with a possible D match to TRBD2 (6 bases). The V end lost 0 bases, the J end lost 7 bases, and 16 bases lay between the germline ends. The CDR3 extends over 15 amino acids. Germline V gene data show CDR1 as MNHEY and CDR2 as SVGAGI. CDR3 sequence: CASSYSTDPRGEQYF. Written as DNA, the CDR3 is TGTGCCAGCAGTTACTCGACAGATCCCCGGGGGGAGCAGTACTTC.

V usage is TRBV5-1 and J usage is TRBJ2-5; 7 bases agree with TRBD1. This CDR3 contains 16 residues. V lost 4 bases, J lost 0 bases, and 9 bases stayed unmatched. Germline V lookup: CDR1 SGHRS, CDR2 YFSETQ. The CDR3 loop reads CASSIARTGYQETQYF. The CDR3, as DNA: TGCGCCAGCAGCATTGCGAGGACAGGCTACCAAGAGACCCAGTACTTC.

The V gene is TRBV5-1, the J gene TRBJ2-1; 8 bases match TRBD2. V shed 1 base, J shed 6 bases, and the junction held 6 bases outside the gene matches. This CDR3 comprises 15 residues. Germline CDR1 SGHRS, CDR2 YFSETQ. CDR3: CASSLSVAGSNEQFF. As DNA, the CDR3 is TGCGCCAGCAGCTTGTCGGTAGCGGGGTCCAATGAGCAGTTCTTC.

This clone occurred a few times. The chain links TRBV4-3 to TRBJ1-3, with D possibly being TRBD1 (5 bases). The V gene's germline CDR1 is LGHNA and CDR2 YSLEER. The CDR3 is 14 amino acids. Deletions cut 5 bases from V and 0 bases from J, with 8 bases between. The CDR3 nucleotides are TGCGCCAGCAGCTCAGGGTACTCTGGAAACACCATATATTTT. Protein: CASSSGYSGNTIYF.

This chain joins TRBV7-6 and TRBJ2-7; a weak D match, TRBD1 (6 bases). Germline-derived CDR1 and CDR2 are SGHVS and FNYEAQ. This CDR3 comprises 13 residues. Trimming stripped 3 bases from V and 1 base from J, with 7 bases between. Here the CDR3 DNA reads TGTGCCAGCAGCTTGGGGGCGTCCTACGAGCAGTACTTC. It translates to CASSLGASYEQYF.

The CDR3 nucleotides read TGTGCCAGCAGCATATCCTCCGGGGAAGGAAACACCATATATTTT. Translated, it gives CASSISSGEGNTIYF. The rearrangement links TRBV7-3 to TRBJ1-3; D uncertain. Between the trimmed V and J ends, which lost 5 bases and 4 bases, there was a span of 15 bases. Looked up from germline, CDR1 is SGHTA and CDR2 is FQGTGA. The CDR3 spans 15 residues.

The rearrangement uses TRBV19 and TRBJ2-7, with 8 bases that match TRBD2. This CDR3 comprises 13 residues. The V gene end was trimmed by 6 bases and the J gene end by 11 bases; junction bases not matched to a gene: 12. Germline lookup yields CDR1 LNHDA and CDR2 SQIVND (reference sequence). CDR3 nucleotides: TGTGCCAGTAGCCCCCAACCGCGGGGGGAAGAGTACTTC. Its protein product is CASSPQPRGEEYF.

The chain is built from TRBV7-2 and TRBJ1-2; weak D call: TRBD1 (6 bases). Germline assignment: CDR1 SGHTA and CDR2 FQGNSA. The CDR3 is made up of 13 amino acids. V shed 5 bases and J shed 2 bases, with 9 bases lying between them. The CDR3 reads CASSPDRNYGYTF. Here the CDR3 DNA reads TGTGCCAGCAGCCCCGACAGGAACTATGGCTACACCTTC.

The chain is built from TRBV7-2 and TRBJ2-1; 8 bases map to TRBD2. Germline CDR1 reads SGHTA; CDR2 reads FQGNSA. The CDR3 covers 16 residues. After removal of 6 bases from V and 8 bases from J, the junction contained 15 bases not matched to a gene. CDR3 amino acids: CASRLKRGGGWDEQFF. CDR3 nucleotides: TGTGCCAGCAGACTAAAACGGGGGGGCGGTTGGGATGAGCAGTTCTTC.

J is TRBJ1-1 and V is TRBV27; weak D call: TRBD1 (6 bases). Germline CDR1 is MNHEY and CDR2 is SMNVEV (reference sequence). CDR3 length equals 17 residues. Trimming shortened V by 2 bases and J by 0 bases, and 16 bases separated the two germline ends. This CDR3 is CASSLRRGGGLNTEAFF. The CDR3 nucleotides are TGTGCCAGCAGTTTAAGGCGGGGAGGGGGGTTGAACACTGAAGCTTTCTTT.